One and the same sample provided the 4 T cell receptor beta chains below, sequenced in a study of OX40 agonist ivuxolimab in advanced cancers. TCRdb's copy holds only in-frame clones and misses some; the assay was immunoSEQ multiplex PCR. The sample carries about 13,000 clones, roughly 80% recorded once. The specimen was CD4+ or CD8+ T cells sorted from blood, collected in a trial of the OX40 agonist ivuxolimab. The receptors originated from an adult with an advanced solid tumor such as melanoma, head and neck, liver or kidney cancer.

Of note for this clone: Other nucleotide sequences in the sample specify the same CDR3. The rearrangement uses TRBV27 and TRBJ2-3; D remains ambiguous. V lost 6 bases to trimming and J lost 5 bases, with 12 bases between them. The CDR3 contains 13 residues. CDR1 and CDR2 from the germline V gene are MNHEY and SMNVEV (reference sequence). The CDR3 nucleotides are TGTGCCAGCAGCTCCACTGTGGAAGATACGCAGTATTTT. It yields the protein CASSSTVEDTQYF.

The gene calls are TRBV27 and TRBJ2-1; 11 positions agree with TRBD2. Unmatched junction bases numbered 4, after V lost 3 bases and J lost 0 bases. The CDR3 sequence is 17 residues long. The V gene's germline CDR1 is MNHEY and CDR2 SMNVEV (reference sequence). CDR3 in amino acids: CASSFVAGGLSYNEQFF. The CDR3 bases are TGTGCCAGCAGTTTTGTAGCGGGAGGGCTCTCCTACAATGAGCAGTTCTTC.

The chain employs TRBV5-6 and TRBJ2-1; 7 bases line up with TRBD1. Germline values: CDR1 SGHDT, CDR2 YYEEEE. J lost 4 bases, V lost 7 bases, and 2 bases had no gene match. The CDR3 loop spans 12 amino acids. In DNA, the CDR3 is TGTGCCAGCCAGACAGGGTACAATGAGCAGTTCTTC. Amino acid sequence: CASQTGYNEQFF.

The J gene is TRBJ2-7, the V gene TRBV14; no reliable D call. From germline, CDR1 is SGHDN and CDR2 FVKESK. The CDR3 extends over 12 amino acids. Deletions cut 3 bases from V and 3 bases from J, with 6 bases between. Here the CDR3 DNA reads TGTGCCAGCAGCCACCGATACTACGAGCAGTACTTC. It encodes CASSHRYYEQYF.